The entry that follows covers one T cell receptor (beta chain) sequence. The antigen is not known. The data derive from a study of cytomegalovirus exposure and HLA in healthy donors. Study-level background: An earlier analysis found around 120 million unique TCR beta sequences from 200 million or so T cells.

V gave up 4 bases and J gave up 0 bases, with 9 bases separating them. Per the germline V gene, CDR1 is KGHSH and CDR2 is LQKENI. This CDR3 region has 15 residues. The study's findings and limits: Data from an earlier analysis indicated that most TCR beta V segments were productive either about 87% or about 30% of the time.

Vbeta (60) and Jbeta (13) primers were used in the PCR. Sequencing was performed with immunoSEQ multiplex PCR; in TCRdb, only in-frame clones are kept and a portion is missing. The sample consists of under 200,000 clones, more than 65% of them appearing once. The rearrangement joins TRBV18 to TRBJ1-4, with a weak D call TRBD1 (5 bases). This receptor was identified in a man in his forties or fifties in good health and CMV-seropositive. Sequences were obtained from PBMCs. The CDR3 loop is CASSLSGPTNEKLFF. CDR3 coding DNA: TGTGCCAGCTCACTCTCAGGGCCAACTAATGAAAAACTGTTTTTT.